The 16 T cell receptor beta chains below were found in one sample sequenced in a study of regulatory T cells in long-lasting Graves disease (dated by TCRdb to the early 2020s). The sample's time point label, decoded: newly diagnosed GD, antithyroid drugs for less than 3 months. For both TCR sequencing and RNA sequencing, RNA was extracted from PBMCs using TRIzol. Receptor amplification or capture employed multiplex PCR. Sequencing was carried out with an Illumina HiSeq 4000. CDR3 regions were amplified by Arm-PCR with iRepertoire HTBI primers to construct TCR beta libraries. TCRdb reanalyzed the raw reads on its own, using fastp at Q25 for trimming and MiXCR for clone calling, and kept in-frame beta chains. Entries that share a CDR3 protein sequence are merged under the most common genes and DNA. The sample table records 350,000 to 550,000 distinct CDR3 sequences; about 14% of these occur just once. The ten largest clonotypes hold approximately 15% of the sample.

The sample was also linked to a second study, of T cells in Graves' hyperthyroidism and ophthalmopathy.

The starting material was peripheral blood mononuclear cells (PBMCs), obtained at new diagnosis, from a patient treated with antithyroid drugs. These TCRs come from a woman in her 50s with Graves disease. Donor details come from another sample of the same person, matched by shared clones.

This clonotype has at least ten counts. V usage is TRBV10-3 and J usage is TRBJ1-1; 8 bases are a match to TRBD1. CDR1 is ENHRY, CDR2 SYGVKD, per germline. This CDR3 contains 16 residues. V gave up 2 bases and J gave up 1 base; unmatched junction bases: 6. Here the CDR3 DNA reads TGTGCCATCAGTGAGGACGGGACAGGAGGGAACACTGAAGCTTTCTTT. This encodes CAISEDGTGGNTEAFF.

There are many counts of this clonotype. The rearrangement uses TRBV18 and TRBJ2-3; the match to TRBD1 covers 7 bases. With 2 bases clipped from V and 2 bases from J, the junction kept 10 bases outside the gene matches. This CDR3 contains 17 residues. Germline V gene lookup returns CDR1 KGHSH and CDR2 LQKENI. CDR3: CASSPKRQGSTTDTQYF. The CDR3 DNA reads as TGTGCCAGCTCACCAAAGCGACAGGGTTCGACCACAGATACGCAGTATTTT.

The CDR3: CASNLETFETQYF. CDR3 sequence (DNA): TGTGCCAGCAACCTGGAGACCTTCGAGACCCAGTACTTC. The V call is TRBV28, the J call TRBJ2-5; D is unclear. Germline V CDR1 and CDR2: MDHEN, SYDVKM. Trimming cost V 7 bases and J 5 bases, with 14 bases left between them. CDR3 length: 13 amino acids.

This clonotype was found a few times. J is TRBJ2-2 and V is TRBV5-5, with D possibly being TRBD1 (5 bases). CDR3 length: 14 residues. V shed 4 bases and J shed 6 bases, with 13 bases lying between them. Per germline, CDR1 SGHKS and CDR2 YYEKEE (reference sequence). This CDR3 reads CASSLQVSAGELFF. The CDR3 DNA reads as TGTGCCAGCAGCCTACAGGTTTCGGCCGGGGAGCTGTTTTTT.

This clonotype came up many times. The J gene is TRBJ2-5, the V gene TRBV12-3 or TRBV12-4, with 9 bases fitting TRBD2. The CDR3 spans 16 residues. Losses at the gene ends were 3 bases for V and 5 bases for J; bases not matched to a gene: 10. CDR3 sequence reads: CASSFESGRWGETQYF. Written as DNA, the CDR3 is TGTGCCAGCAGTTTCGAAAGCGGGAGGTGGGGGGAGACCCAGTACTTC.

The V call is TRBV19, the J call TRBJ2-1, with D possibly TRBD2 on 6 matching bases. CDR1 is LNHDA, CDR2 SQIVND, per germline (reference sequence). Trimming stripped 5 bases from V and 4 bases from J, with 15 bases between. There are 15 residues in the CDR3. This CDR3 is CASSETSNQYNEQFF. CDR3 nucleotides: TGTGCCAGTAGTGAAACTAGCAACCAATACAATGAGCAGTTCTTC.

A word on this clonotype: The CDR3 ends on some other residue instead of the conserved phenylalanine or tryptophan, so this is likely a read error. The rearrangement joins TRBV12-3 or TRBV12-4 to TRBJ2-5; no definite D call. The V end lost 2 bases, the J end lost 0 bases, and 4 bases lay between the germline ends. This CDR3 contains 13 residues. CDR3: CASSLLHQETQYL. DNA for the CDR3: TGTGCCAGCAGTTTATTACACCAAGAGACCCAGTACCTC.

This clonotype was counted many times. This sequence joins TRBV7-2 and TRBJ2-5, with TRBD2 matching 8 bases. CDR3 length equals 15 residues. In germline, CDR1 is SGHTA, CDR2 FQGNSA. Unmatched junction bases numbered 6, after V lost 1 base and J lost 5 bases. The CDR3 here is CASSLVGLAGETQYF. DNA for the CDR3: TGTGCCAGCAGCTTAGTCGGACTAGCCGGCGAGACCCAGTACTTC.

This clonotype was seen more than once but under ten times. The V gene is TRBV25-1, the J gene TRBJ2-1; D may be TRBD2 (6 bases). The germline V gene encodes CDR1 MGHDK and CDR2 SYGVNS. Deletions cut 8 bases from V and 5 bases from J, with 19 bases between. CDR3 length: 15 amino acids. Here the CDR3 reads CASLNIRDWHNEQFF. The CDR3 DNA is TGTGCCAGCCTCAACATCCGGGACTGGCACAATGAGCAGTTCTTC.

In its sample, this clonotype was seen a few times. The chain joins TRBV20-1 to TRBJ2-4; D might be TRBD1 (6 bases). The length of the CDR3 is 15 residues. The germline V and J ends were trimmed by 5 bases and 1 base, with 15 bases remaining between them. Germline lookup yields CDR1 DFQATT and CDR2 SNEGSKA (reference sequence). The CDR3 sequence is CSAHSDRSAKNIQYF. Here the CDR3 DNA reads TGCAGTGCTCACTCCGACAGGTCTGCCAAAAACATTCAGTACTTC.

J is TRBJ2-5 and V is TRBV5-1; D is possibly TRBD1 or TRBD2 (6 bases each). V was trimmed by 7 bases and J by 4 bases, leaving 14 bases between them. CDR3 length: 13 residues. From germline, CDR1 is SGHRS and CDR2 YFSETQ. The CDR3 loop is CASGWGARETQYF. The DNA of the CDR3 is TGCGCCAGCGGCTGGGGGGCTAGAGAGACCCAGTACTTC.

A few counts support this clonotype. The chain couples TRBV4-1 to TRBJ1-3; 7 bases map to TRBD1. The germline CDR1 and CDR2 sequences are MGHRA and YSYEKL. Unmatched junction bases numbered 11, after V lost 2 bases and J lost 4 bases. This CDR3 has 17 amino acids. In DNA, the CDR3 is TGCGCCAGCAGCCAACCGTTCCAGACAGGGCAGGGAAACACCATATATTTT. This gives the protein CASSQPFQTGQGNTIYF.

The genes are TRBV7-9 and TRBJ1-4; 9 bases align to TRBD1. The CDR3 sequence is 16 residues long. V shed 1 base and J 7 bases; nucleotides not matched to a gene: 7. Germline V gene sequence: CDR1 SEHNR, CDR2 FQNEAQ (reference sequence). The CDR3 region has the DNA TGTGCCAGCAGCTTAGGCACAGGGGGCCGGGGTGAAAAACTGTTTTTT. Translated, it gives CASSLGTGGRGEKLFF.

This clonotype appeared many times. The chain joins TRBV27 to TRBJ2-7, with 12 positions matching TRBD2. The V gene end was trimmed by 5 bases and the J gene end by 4 bases; junction bases not matched to a gene: 6. The CDR3 length is 15 residues. The germline gives CDR1 MNHEY, CDR2 SMNVEV (reference sequence). In nucleotides, the CDR3 is TGTGCCAGCAGTGCGCTAGCGGGAGGGAGGTACGAGCAGTACTTC. Amino acid sequence: CASSALAGGRYEQYF.

At least ten counts were recorded for this clonotype. V is TRBV2 and J is TRBJ2-5, with D possibly TRBD2 on 5 matching bases. The V gene lost 4 bases and the J gene lost 4 bases, with 16 bases spanning the gap. This CDR3 is built from 15 residues. Germline assignment: CDR1 SNHLY and CDR2 FYNNEI. CDR3 sequence reads: CASSGETGGRETQYF. CDR3 sequence (DNA): TGTGCCAGCAGTGGGGAGACGGGCGGTAGAGAGACCCAGTACTTC.

This clonotype has a count of ten or more. The chain joins TRBV18 to TRBJ2-1; 7 bases line up with TRBD2. Germline loops: CDR1 KGHSH, CDR2 LQKENI. This CDR3 has 16 residues. V was clipped by 3 bases and J by 8 bases; unmatched bases: 13. Here the CDR3 reads CASSPISGKRSDEQFF. CDR3 in DNA: TGTGCCAGCTCACCGATAAGCGGGAAGAGATCCGATGAGCAGTTCTTC.